Following are 2 T cell receptor beta chains from one sample sequenced in a study of a mutant IDH1 vaccine in newly diagnosed glioma. The table came from immunoSEQ multiplex PCR; TCRdb's copy has only in-frame clones and leaves some out. The sample contains about 46,000 clones, more than 60% of which appear only once. Specified time point: baseline, week 1 (first vaccination visit). Treatment described: pre-vaccination baseline after standard-of-care therapy. This material consisted of PBMCs, taken from a glioma patient treated with radiotherapy, temozolomide or both. The receptors were gathered from a woman between 35 and 50 years old with glioma.

CDR3 nucleotide sequence: TGTGCCAGCAGCATAACGGACAGTCTTCTCGATTCACCCCTCCACTTT. Its translation: CASSITDSLLDSPLHF. The gene calls are TRBV7-9 and TRBJ1-6; the D gene is possibly TRBD1 (6 bases). The germline V gene encodes CDR1 SEHNR and CDR2 FQNEAQ (reference sequence). The CDR3 consists of 16 residues. V lost 5 bases and J 8 bases, leaving 19 bases between the germline ends.

V and J are TRBV28 and TRBJ1-4; D is perhaps TRBD1 (5 bases). CDR3 length: 16 amino acids. Germline V lookup: CDR1 MDHEN, CDR2 SYDVKM. V was cut by 3 bases and J by 6 bases, with 17 bases left in between. The CDR3 nucleotides read TGTGCCAGCAGTTTGGGGCCCGCTTGGAGAGATGAAAAACTGTTTTTT. Translation gives CASSLGPAWRDEKLFF. Variable domain in full (rest from reference TRBV28 and TRBJ1-4): DVKVTQSSRYLVKRTGEKVFLECVQDMDHENMFWYRQDPGLGLRLIYFSYDVKMKEKGDIPEGYSVSREKKERFSLILESASTNQTSMYLCASSLGPAWRDEKLFFGSGTQLSVL.